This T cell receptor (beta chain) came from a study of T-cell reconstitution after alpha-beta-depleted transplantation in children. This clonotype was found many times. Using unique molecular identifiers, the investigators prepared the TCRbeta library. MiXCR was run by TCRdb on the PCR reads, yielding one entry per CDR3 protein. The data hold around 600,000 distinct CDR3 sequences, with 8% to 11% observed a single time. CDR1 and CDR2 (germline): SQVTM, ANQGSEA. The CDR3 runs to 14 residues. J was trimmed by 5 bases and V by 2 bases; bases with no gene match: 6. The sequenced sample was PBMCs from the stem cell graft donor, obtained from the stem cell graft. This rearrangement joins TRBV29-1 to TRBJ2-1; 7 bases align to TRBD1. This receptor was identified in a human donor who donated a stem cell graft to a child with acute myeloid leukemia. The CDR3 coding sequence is TGCAGCGTTGAAAGGGGGCAGGCAAACAATGAGCAGTTCTTC. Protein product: CSVERGQANNEQFF.